The rows below give T cell receptor beta chains drawn from one sample of a study of patients and donors after allogeneic stem cell transplantation. TCRdb used MiXCR to reprocess the RT-PCR reads, holding one entry per CDR3 protein. Of about 39,000 distinct CDR3 sequences listed, more than 30% are singletons. Sequencing was performed on blood, either unsorted or a sorted T cell fraction (not recorded which). The receptors here all came from a human donor who was either an allogeneic HSCT recipient or a stem cell or donor lymphocyte infusion donor (not recorded which). It is not recorded whose cells these are; they may come from a transplant donor. Both conserved end residues are trimmed from each CDR3. D genes are given only for firm matches.

V gene	J gene	D gene	CDR3 protein
TRBV6-5	TRBJ2-2	NA	ASSSLRPDTGELF
TRBV24-1	TRBJ1-2	NA	ATSDLTVNYGYT
TRBV12-3/TRBV12-4	TRBJ1-2	NA	ASSLETRVDGYT
TRBV6-2/TRBV6-3	TRBJ2-7	TRBD2	ASKWFGGRSYEQY
TRBV6-2/TRBV6-3	TRBJ2-5	NA	ASSDADREGETQY
TRBV29-1	TRBJ1-1	TRBD1	SVRWDRLNTEAF
TRBV5-1	TRBJ1-5	NA	ATRQEPYSNQPQH
TRBV9	TRBJ2-1	TRBD2	ASSDRTSGSNEQF
TRBV21-1	TRBJ1-5	NA	ASSQMSQPQH
TRBV6-5	TRBJ2-7	NA	ASSGTYEQY
TRBV29-1	TRBJ1-1	TRBD1	SVESVLLGQHTEAF
TRBV7-2	TRBJ2-5	TRBD2	ASNRGSGQETQY
TRBV4-3	TRBJ2-1	TRBD2	ASSQAGRLAGGYNEQF
TRBV27	TRBJ2-7	NA	ASATGTSDYEQY
TRBV2	TRBJ1-6	NA	ASTVYRVSYNSPLH
TRBV12-3/TRBV12-4	TRBJ1-1	NA	ASSLRTTEAF
TRBV28	TRBJ2-5	NA	ASSFGWETQY
TRBV27	TRBJ2-7	TRBD2	ASSLGTSGAYEQY
TRBV4-3	TRBJ1-1	NA	ASSQSFLSSEAF
TRBV5-1	TRBJ1-1	TRBD1	ASSLTGGRKDTEAF
TRBV4-3	TRBJ1-2	NA	ASSSGVNGYT
TRBV9	TRBJ2-1	TRBD2	ASSVGHGGRGYNEQF
TRBV20-1	TRBJ1-2	NA	SARLYTNYGYT
TRBV5-1	TRBJ2-7	NA	ASSYRGWDVEQY
TRBV9	TRBJ2-7	NA	ASNRTEDTYEQY
TRBV12-3/TRBV12-4	TRBJ1-2	TRBD1	ASTSGTDGYT
TRBV5-1	TRBJ1-1	TRBD1	ASSSDRAEAF
TRBV28	TRBJ2-4	NA	ASKGFGKNIQY
TRBV25-1	TRBJ1-5	NA	ASRGHSNQPQH
TRBV9	TRBJ2-7	NA	ASSVAGAREEQY
TRBV3-1	TRBJ1-2	NA	ASSQDRAYGYT
TRBV7-9	TRBJ1-2	NA	ASSLSPGLKGYT
TRBV5-1	TRBJ1-2	TRBD1	ASSLVDRGDYT
TRBV20-1	TRBJ1-2	TRBD1	SANSPLRRDSFNYGYT
TRBV5-6	TRBJ1-2	TRBD1	ASSLLGQDHLYGYT
TRBV6-5	TRBJ1-6	NA	ASSYSGASSYNSPLH
TRBV10-2	TRBJ1-4	NA	ASRAPHREKLF
TRBV9	TRBJ1-6	NA	ASSSTGTVENSPLH
TRBV29-1	TRBJ2-2	TRBD1	SVAGQGWDTGELF
TRBV28	TRBJ2-2	NA	ASKTRWTGELF
TRBV28	TRBJ2-7	NA	ASSRDNSYEQY
TRBV7-2	TRBJ1-6	NA	ASSSSSAGSPLH
TRBV7-8	TRBJ1-1	NA	AGIPRSEAF
TRBV4-3	TRBJ2-2	NA	ASPRGPGELF
TRBV29-1	TRBJ2-2	NA	SVEVGRLSGELF
TRBV28	TRBJ2-2	TRBD2	ASSFPELAGNTGELF
TRBV28	TRBJ1-4	NA	ASSRGLGDEKLF
TRBV9	TRBJ1-2	NA	ASSVNTLIYGYT
TRBV6-5	TRBJ1-2	NA	ASSTLTGFPSNYGYT
TRBV7-8	TRBJ2-3	TRBD2	ASSNLLAGGRYTQY
TRBV7-3	TRBJ1-2	NA	ASSQSDGYGYT
TRBV7-3	TRBJ1-1	NA	ASSPDPGRRTEAF
TRBV4-3	TRBJ2-2	NA	ASSQDIFGGELF
TRBV13	TRBJ2-1	TRBD2	ASSLPLSGRKDEQF
TRBV6-1	TRBJ1-1	NA	ASSEAFSRGNTEAF
TRBV7-2	TRBJ2-5	NA	ATRFGGTQY
TRBV5-1	TRBJ2-1	NA	ASSLSGHSYNEQF
TRBV4-2	TRBJ1-1	NA	ASSQGILNTEAF
TRBV12-3/TRBV12-4	TRBJ1-5	NA	ASSLAGSKQPQH